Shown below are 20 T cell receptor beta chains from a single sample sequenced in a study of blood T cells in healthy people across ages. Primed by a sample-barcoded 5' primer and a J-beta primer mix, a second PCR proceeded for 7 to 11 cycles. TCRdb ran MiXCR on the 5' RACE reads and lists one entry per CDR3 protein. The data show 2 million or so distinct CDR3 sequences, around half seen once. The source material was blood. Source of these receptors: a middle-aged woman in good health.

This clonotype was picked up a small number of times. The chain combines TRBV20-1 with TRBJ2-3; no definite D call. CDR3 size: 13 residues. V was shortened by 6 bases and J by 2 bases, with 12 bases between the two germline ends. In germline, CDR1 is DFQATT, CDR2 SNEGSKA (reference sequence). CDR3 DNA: TGCAGTGCGCATCCTCAACTCACAGATACGCAGTATTTT. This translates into CSAHPQLTDTQYF.

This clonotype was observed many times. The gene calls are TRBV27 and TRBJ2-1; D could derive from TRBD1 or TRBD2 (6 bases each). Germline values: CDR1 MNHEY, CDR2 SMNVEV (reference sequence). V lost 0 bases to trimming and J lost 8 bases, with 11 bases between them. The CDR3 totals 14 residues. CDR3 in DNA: TGTGCCAGCAGTTTATCGGGGGGCAGCCATGAGCAGTTCTTC. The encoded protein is CASSLSGGSHEQFF.

The CDR3 reads CASSSRHSDRTYEQYF. The CDR3 coding sequence is TGTGCCAGCAGCTCGCGCCACTCGGACAGAACCTACGAGCAGTACTTC. The V gene is TRBV11-3, the J gene TRBJ2-5, with a possible D match to TRBD1 (6 bases). The J call may be in error: the DNA end matches TRBJ2-7 better. Germline loops: CDR1 SGHNT, CDR2 YENEEA. The CDR3 is 16 residues long.

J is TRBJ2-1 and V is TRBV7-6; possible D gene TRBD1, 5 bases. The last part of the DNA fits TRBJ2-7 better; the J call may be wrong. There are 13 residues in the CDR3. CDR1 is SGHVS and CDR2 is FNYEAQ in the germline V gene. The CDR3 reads CASSLPQGSEQYF. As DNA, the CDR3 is TGTGCCAGCAGCTTACCCCAGGGTTCCGAGCAGTACTTC.

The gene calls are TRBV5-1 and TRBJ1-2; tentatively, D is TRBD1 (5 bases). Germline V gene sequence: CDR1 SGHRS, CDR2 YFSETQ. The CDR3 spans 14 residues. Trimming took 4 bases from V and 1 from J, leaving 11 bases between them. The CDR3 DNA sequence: TGCGCCAGCAGCCCCCTTGACAGTAACTATGGCTACACCTTC. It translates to CASSPLDSNYGYTF.

In nucleotides, the CDR3 is TGTGCCAGCAGTTCCCCAAGGACTAGCGGGGGTTTCTACGAGCAGTACTTC. It codes for CASSSPRTSGGFYEQYF. This rearrangement joins TRBV6-2 or TRBV6-3 to TRBJ2-7; TRBD2 matches 13 bases. The V gene's germline CDR1 is MNHEY and CDR2 SVGEGT. V lost 4 bases and J lost 3; bases outside the gene matches: 9. The CDR3 runs to 17 residues.

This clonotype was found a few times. The CDR3 DNA is TGCAGCGTTGAAGTCGACAGGGCCAAAAACATTCAGTACTTC. It encodes CSVEVDRAKNIQYF. The J gene is TRBJ2-4, the V gene TRBV29-1; TRBD1 is a possible D gene (6 bases). Germline CDR1 SQVTM, CDR2 ANQGSEA. V lost 1 base to trimming and J lost 1 base, with 8 bases between them. The CDR3 spans 14 residues.

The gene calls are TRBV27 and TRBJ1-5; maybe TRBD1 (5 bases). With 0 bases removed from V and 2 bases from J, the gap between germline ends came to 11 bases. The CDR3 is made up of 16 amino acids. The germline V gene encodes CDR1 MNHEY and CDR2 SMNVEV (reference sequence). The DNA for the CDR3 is TGTGCCAGCAGTTTATCAGGGGTCCGACGCAATCAGCCCCAGCATTTT. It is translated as CASSLSGVRRNQPQHF.

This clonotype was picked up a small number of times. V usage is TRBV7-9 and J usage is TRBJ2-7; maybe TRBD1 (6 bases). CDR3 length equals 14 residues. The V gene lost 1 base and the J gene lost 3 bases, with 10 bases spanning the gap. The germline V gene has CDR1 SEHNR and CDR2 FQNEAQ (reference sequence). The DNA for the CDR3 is TGTGCCAGCAGCTTAGGGACAGACATCTACGAGCAGTACTTC. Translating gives CASSLGTDIYEQYF.

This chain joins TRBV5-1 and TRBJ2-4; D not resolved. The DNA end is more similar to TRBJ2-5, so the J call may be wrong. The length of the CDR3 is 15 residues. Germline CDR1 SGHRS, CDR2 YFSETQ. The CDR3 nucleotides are TGCGCCAGCAGCTTGGCTCCCACGGCAGGAGAGACCCAGTACTTC. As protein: CASSLAPTAGETQYF.

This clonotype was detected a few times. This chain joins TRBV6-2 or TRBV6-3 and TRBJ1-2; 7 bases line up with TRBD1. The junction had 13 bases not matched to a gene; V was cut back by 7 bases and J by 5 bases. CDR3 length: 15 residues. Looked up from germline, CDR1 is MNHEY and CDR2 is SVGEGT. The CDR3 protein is CASNPTGKQLYGYTF. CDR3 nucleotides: TGTGCCAGCAATCCGACAGGGAAGCAACTATATGGCTACACCTTC.

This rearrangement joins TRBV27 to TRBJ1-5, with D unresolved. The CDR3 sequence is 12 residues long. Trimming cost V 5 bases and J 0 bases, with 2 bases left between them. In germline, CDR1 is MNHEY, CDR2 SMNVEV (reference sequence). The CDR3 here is CASSASNQPQHF. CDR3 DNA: TGTGCCAGCAGTGCTAGCAATCAGCCCCAGCATTTT.

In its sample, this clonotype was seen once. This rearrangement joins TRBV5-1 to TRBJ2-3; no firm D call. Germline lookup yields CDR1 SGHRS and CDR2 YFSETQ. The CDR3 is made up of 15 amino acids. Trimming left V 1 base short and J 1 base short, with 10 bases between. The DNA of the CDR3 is TGCGCCAGCAGCTTGAAAAGGAGAGGCACAGATACGCAGTATTTT. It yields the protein CASSLKRRGTDTQYF.

The CDR3 loop is CSVLTETYGYTF. DNA for the CDR3: TGCAGCGTTTTAACAGAAACCTATGGCTACACCTTC. The genes are TRBV29-1 and TRBJ1-2; D is unresolved. This CDR3 region has 12 residues. The germline gives CDR1 SQVTM, CDR2 ANQGSEA. V was trimmed by 5 bases and J by 4 bases, leaving 11 bases between them.

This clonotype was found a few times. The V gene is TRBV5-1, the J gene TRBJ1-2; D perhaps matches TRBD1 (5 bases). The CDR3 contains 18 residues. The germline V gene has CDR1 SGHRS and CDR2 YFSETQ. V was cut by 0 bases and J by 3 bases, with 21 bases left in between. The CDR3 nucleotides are TGCGCCAGCAGCTTGGGATATTACGACAGAGCGGGAGACTATGGCTACACCTTC. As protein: CASSLGYYDRAGDYGYTF.

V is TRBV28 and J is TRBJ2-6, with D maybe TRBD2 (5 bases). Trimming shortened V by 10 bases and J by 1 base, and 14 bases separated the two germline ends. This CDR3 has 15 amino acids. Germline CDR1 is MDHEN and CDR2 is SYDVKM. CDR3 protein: CATLSAISGANVLTF. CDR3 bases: TGTGCCACCCTTAGCGCTATTTCTGGGGCCAACGTCCTGACTTTC.

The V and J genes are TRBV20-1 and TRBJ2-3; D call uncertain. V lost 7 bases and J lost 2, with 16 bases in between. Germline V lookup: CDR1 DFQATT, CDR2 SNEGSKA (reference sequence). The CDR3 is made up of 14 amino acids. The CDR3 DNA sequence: TGCAGTGTAACTCCGCACCCCCACACAGATACGCAGTATTTT. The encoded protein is CSVTPHPHTDTQYF.

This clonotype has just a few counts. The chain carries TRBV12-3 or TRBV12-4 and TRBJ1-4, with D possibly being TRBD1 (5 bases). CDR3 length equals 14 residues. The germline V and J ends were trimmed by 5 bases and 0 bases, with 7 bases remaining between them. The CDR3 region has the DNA TGTGCCAGCAGTAGACAGACAACTAATGAAAAACTGTTTTTT. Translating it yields CASSRQTTNEKLFF.

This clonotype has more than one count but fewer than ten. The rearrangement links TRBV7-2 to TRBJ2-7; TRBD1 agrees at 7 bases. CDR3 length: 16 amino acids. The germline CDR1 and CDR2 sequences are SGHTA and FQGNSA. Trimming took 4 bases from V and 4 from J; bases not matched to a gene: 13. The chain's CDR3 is CASSSETWDSLYEQYF. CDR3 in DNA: TGTGCCAGCAGCTCGGAGACCTGGGACAGTTTGTACGAGCAGTACTTC.

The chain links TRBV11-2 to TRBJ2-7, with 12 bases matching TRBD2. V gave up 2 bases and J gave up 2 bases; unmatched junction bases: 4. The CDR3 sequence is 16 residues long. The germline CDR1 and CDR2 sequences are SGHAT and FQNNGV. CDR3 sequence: CASSLFASGGAYEQYF. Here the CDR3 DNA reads TGTGCCAGCAGCTTATTTGCTAGCGGGGGGGCCTACGAGCAGTACTTC.